This TCR beta chain derives from a study of blood T cell repertoires in COVID-19. Libraries were prepared by immunoSEQ multiplex PCR; TCRdb keeps only in-frame clonotypes and omits some of them. The sample shows 200,000 to 250,000 clones, roughly 84% of them seen only once. Sequences were obtained from peripheral blood. The TCR comes from a man aged 45 to 65 with active or convalescent COVID-19.

DNA for the CDR3: TGTGCCAGCTCACCGACAGGGACCGGGCAGCCCCAGCATTTT. This encodes CASSPTGTGQPQHF. The rearrangement links TRBV18 to TRBJ1-5; TRBD1 matches 7 bases. Germline CDR1 is KGHSH and CDR2 is LQKENI. The J segment lost 7 bases and the V segment lost 3 bases, leaving 6 bases of the junction unmatched. The length of the CDR3 is 14 residues. The full variable domain, rest sourced from reference TRBV18 and TRBJ1-5, is NAGVMQNPRHLVRRRGQEARLRCSPMKGHSHVYWYRQLPEEGLKFMVYLQKENIIDESGMPKERFSAEFPKEGPSILRIQQVVRGDSAAYFCASSPTGTGQPQHFGDGTRLSIL.